This paragraph covers one T cell receptor beta chain sequence. Its antigen is still unknown. Via MiXCR, TCRdb re-called the 5' RACE reads, giving one row per CDR3 protein. The sample shows roughly 500,000 distinct CDR3 sequences, 15% to 20% of them seen only once. CDR3 length equals 15 residues. V lost 1 base to trimming and J lost 6 bases; unmatched junction nucleotides: 7. Germline assignment: CDR1 SGHTA and CDR2 FQGNSA. These data belong to a study of T cells after yellow fever vaccination. Study-wide points: Clones from primary vaccination mostly reappeared after the booster (96% CD4, about 88% CD8).

The rearrangement uses TRBV7-2 and TRBJ2-7; 9 bases map to TRBD2. Source: PBMCs, taken 15 days after the yellow fever booster vaccination. The sequence came from a young man who received the YFV17D yellow fever vaccine. The DNA for the CDR3 is TGTGCCAGCAGCTTAGTAATAGCGGGAGTCGGCGAGCAGTACTTC. Amino acid sequence: CASSLVIAGVGEQYF.